This T cell receptor beta chain is drawn from a study of control samples from healthy donors and cancer patients. The method was immunoSEQ multiplex PCR; TCRdb's version includes in-frame clones alone and lacks a portion of them. The sample carries about 42,000 clones, roughly 83% recorded once. The CDR3 consists of 17 residues. V lost 5 bases to trimming and J lost 4 bases; unmatched junction nucleotides: 14. Germline loops: CDR1 LNHDA, CDR2 SQIVND (reference sequence). The receptor was derived from a man between 60 and 75 years old in good health. This chain uses TRBV19 with TRBJ1-2; TRBD1 matches 9 bases. Sequencing was carried out using blood. This chain's CDR3 is CASSPWPGQGNSYGYTF. For the CDR3, the DNA is TGTGCCAGTAGTCCTTGGCCGGGACAGGGAAACTCCTATGGCTACACCTTC.